The table lists the clone carrying this T cell receptor (beta chain) with many counts. Antigen specificity is unknown. This sample is drawn from a study of identical twins. The germline V gene encodes CDR1 SNHLY and CDR2 FYNNEI. The V gene end was trimmed by 4 bases and the J gene end by 4 bases; junction bases not matched to a gene: 4. The CDR3 is made up of 14 amino acids. Broader study findings: Memory repertoires lacked the insertion deficit that abundant cord blood beta clonotypes showed. When twins shared out-of-frame alpha sequences, those sequences had excess low generation probability.

Template switching (which added a universal primer site) was used, and cDNA carried unique molecular identifiers. Each CDR3 protein gets one entry after TCRdb re-called the 5' RACE reads with MiXCR. The sample consists of hundreds of thousands of distinct CDR3 sequences, under 8.5% of them appearing once. Another study also made use of these data, one on yellow fever vaccine responses in identical twins.

The receptor was isolated from a woman aged 18-30 years in good health. The chain couples TRBV2 to TRBJ1-5; TRBD1 agrees at 7 bases. Sequenced sample: PBMCs. The CDR3 nucleotides read TGTGCCAGCAGTGGGAGACAGGGTAATCAGCCCCAGCATTTT. Translating it yields CASSGRQGNQPQHF.